This entry describes one T cell receptor beta chain. A much larger clone sits a single nucleotide away, making a read error possible. The germline V gene encodes CDR1 MDHEN and CDR2 SYDVKM. V lost 8 bases and J lost 1, with 18 bases in between. CDR3 length equals 15 residues. Thyroid ultrasound and orbital computed tomography, with clinical symptoms and serum thyroxine and TRAb, informed diagnoses. Researchers took RNA transcripts and amplified the TCR beta CDR3 regions from them. First-round RT-PCR of the TCR CDR3 relied on the HTBI primer set. TCRdb used MiXCR to reprocess the multiplex PCR reads, holding one entry per CDR3 protein. The data contain about 360,000 distinct CDR3 sequences, roughly 13% of them singletons. The data derive from a study of T cells in Graves' hyperthyroidism and ophthalmopathy.

This clonotype was sampled from a woman aged 18-30 years with Graves' hyperthyroidism. The rearrangement links TRBV28 to TRBJ2-7, with D possibly matching TRBD1 (5 bases). Sequencing input: blood. In nucleotides, the CDR3 is TGTGCCAGCCTAGGGGCCCCGGTGGGGTCCTACGAGCAGTACTTC. Protein: CASLGAPVGSYEQYF. The whole variable domain, remainder taken from reference TRBV28 and TRBJ2-7, is DVKVTQSSRYLVKRTGEKVFLECVQDMDHENMFWYRQDPGLGLRLIYFSYDVKMKEKGDIPEGYSVSREKKERFSLILESASTNQTSMYLCASLGAPVGSYEQYFGPGTRLTVT.